What follows describes a single T cell receptor beta chain. Germline V lookup: CDR1 MNHEY, CDR2 SMNVEV (reference sequence). Trimming stripped 6 bases from V and 2 bases from J, with 16 bases between. The CDR3 loop spans 15 amino acids. The record originates from a study of shared clonotypes between healthy human individuals. Clones were sequenced by immunoSEQ multiplex PCR, and TCRdb holds only the in-frame ones, with some missing. The sample records some 2,500,000 clones, just under 95% being singletons. Sequenced: naive CD4+ T cells from PBMCs. Stated subset: CD45RA+ positively selected. The J gene is TRBJ2-5, the V gene TRBV27; D not certain. The clonotype was recovered from a man between 18 and 35 years old in good health. Some clones in this sample may be carry-over from other donors' samples. The CDR3 DNA follows: TGTGCCAGCAGAGGGTATACAGCTAGACAAGAGACCCAGTACTTC. It specifies CASRGYTARQETQYF.